What follows are 11 T cell receptor beta chains derived from one specimen sequenced in a study of technical replicates of blood from several donors. The data were produced by immunoSEQ multiplex PCR, yet TCRdb's version contains in-frame clones alone and is incomplete. Found here are tens of thousands of clones, 85% to 95% of them singletons; the top ten hold 0.26%. Sequences were obtained from T cells isolated from PBMCs. The receptors come from a human donor in good health.

The V gene is TRBV5-1, the J gene TRBJ2-1; D call uncertain. CDR3 size: 17 residues. Germline CDR1 SGHRS, CDR2 YFSETQ. Between the trimmed V and J ends, which lost 4 bases and 0 bases, there was a span of 17 bases. CDR3 protein: CASSLVRRSASYNEQFF. In DNA, the CDR3 is TGCGCCAGCAGCCTGGTTCGACGGAGCGCCTCCTACAATGAGCAGTTCTTC.

J is TRBJ2-1 and V is TRBV5-1, with TRBD2 identical over 9 bases. V lost 4 bases, J lost 9 bases, and 20 bases stayed unmatched. This CDR3 region has 18 residues. CDR1 and CDR2 (germline): SGHRS, YFSETQ. The CDR3 sequence: CASSPFVSSGVSIFEQFF. CDR3 in DNA: TGCGCCAGCAGCCCGTTTGTCTCTAGCGGGGTTTCAATTTTTGAGCAGTTCTTC.

The chain uses TRBV29-1 and TRBJ2-1; 7 bases are a match to TRBD1. Germline CDR1 and CDR2: SQVTM and ANQGSEA. J was trimmed by 7 bases and V by 1 base; bases with no gene match: 16. The CDR3 length is 17 residues. The chain's CDR3 is CSVEGVQGISTGNEQFF. In DNA, the CDR3 is TGCAGCGTTGAAGGGGTACAGGGGATATCTACGGGTAATGAGCAGTTCTTC.

V gene TRBV12-5 combines with J gene TRBJ2-1; unclear D gene. Germline V CDR1 and CDR2: LGHNT, FRNRAP. V lost 1 base, J lost 6 bases, and 13 bases lay in between. The CDR3 length is 15 residues. In DNA form, the CDR3 reads TGTGCTAGTGGTTTGGACCCTCGGTGGGCCAATGAGCAGTTCTTC. Its translation is CASGLDPRWANEQFF.

This clone has a single count. The V gene is TRBV6-6, the J gene TRBJ2-5, with D possibly being TRBD1 (6 bases). The germline CDR1 and CDR2 sequences are MNHNY and SVGAGI (reference sequence). The CDR3 runs 14 residues. V lost 2 bases and J lost 5, with 12 bases in between. CDR3 nucleotide sequence: TGTGCCAGCAGTTACGACAGGCCCCAGGAGACCCAGTACTTC. Translation: CASSYDRPQETQYF.

The chain combines TRBV7-8 with TRBJ2-7, with 14 positions matching TRBD2. Unmatched junction bases numbered 7, after V lost 5 bases and J lost 7 bases. Germline V lookup: CDR1 SGHVS, CDR2 FQNEAQ. This CDR3 spans 15 amino acids. This chain's CDR3 is CASSPGLAGGREQYF. The CDR3 region has the DNA TGTGCCAGCAGCCCAGGACTAGCGGGAGGTCGTGAGCAGTACTTC.

This chain uses TRBV7-9 with TRBJ2-2; 9 positions agree with TRBD2. CDR1 SEHNR and CDR2 FQNEAQ come from the germline V gene (reference sequence). This CDR3 is 17 amino acids long. The V and J ends lost 1 base and 2 bases, in that order; junction bases with no gene match: 5. CDR3 in DNA: TGTGCCAGCAGCTTAGGTCTAGCGGGAAAAAACACCGGGGAGCTGTTTTTT. Translating it yields CASSLGLAGKNTGELFF. The complete variable domain, with remaining parts taken from reference TRBV7-9 and TRBJ2-2, reads DTGVSQNPRHKITKRGQNVTFRCDPISEHNRLYWYRQTLGQGPEFLTYFQNEAQLEKSRLLSDRFSAERPKGSFSTLEIQRTEQGDSAMYLCASSLGLAGKNTGELFFGEGSRLTVL.

V usage is TRBV30 and J usage is TRBJ1-2; TRBD1 is a possible D gene (5 bases). The CDR3 is 13 amino acids. The V and J ends lost 0 bases and 8 bases respectively, with 13 bases between them. Germline V gene lookup returns CDR1 GTSNPN and CDR2 SVGIG (reference sequence). CDR3 DNA sequence: TGTGCCTGGAGTGTACTTAGGGGTGAAGGCTACACCTTC. This sequence encodes CAWSVLRGEGYTF.

The genes are TRBV27 and TRBJ2-5; TRBD1 is a possible D gene (5 bases). Trimming removed 5 bases from V and 0 bases from J, with 13 bases in between. The CDR3 has 15 residues. CDR1 and CDR2 from the germline V gene are MNHEY and SMNVEV (reference sequence). The CDR3 protein is CASSPPPGYQETQYF. The DNA of the CDR3 is TGTGCCAGCAGTCCCCCCCCAGGGTACCAAGAGACCCAGTACTTC.

The rearrangement links TRBV19 to TRBJ1-1; maybe TRBD1 (5 bases). The V and J ends lost 7 bases and 3 bases respectively, with 15 bases between them. Germline assignment: CDR1 LNHDA and CDR2 SQIVND (reference sequence). The CDR3 runs 14 residues. The CDR3 DNA is TGTGCCAGTACCCCAGTAGGGGCGGACACTGAAGCTTTCTTT. This codes for CASTPVGADTEAFF.

The genes are TRBV6-1 and TRBJ2-2; TRBD1 aligns across 7 bases. The CDR3 extends over 13 amino acids. CDR1 is MNHNS, CDR2 SASEGT, per germline. Trimming at V came to 8 bases and at J to 1 base, leaving 1 base not matched to a gene. The CDR3 protein is CASRTGNTGELFF. DNA of the CDR3: TGTGCCAGCCGGACAGGGAACACCGGGGAGCTGTTTTTT.